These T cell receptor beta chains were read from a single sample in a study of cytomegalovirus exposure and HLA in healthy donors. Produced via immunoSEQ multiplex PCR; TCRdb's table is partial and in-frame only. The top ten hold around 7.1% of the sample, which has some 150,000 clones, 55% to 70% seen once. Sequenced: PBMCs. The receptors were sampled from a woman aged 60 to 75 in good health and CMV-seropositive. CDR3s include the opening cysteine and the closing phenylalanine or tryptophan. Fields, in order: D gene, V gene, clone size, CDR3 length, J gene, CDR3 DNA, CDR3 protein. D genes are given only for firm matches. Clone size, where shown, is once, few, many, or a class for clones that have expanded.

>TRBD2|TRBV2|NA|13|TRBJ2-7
TGTGCCAGCAGACTAGCGGGGCGCTACGAGCAGTACTTC
CASRLAGRYEQYF
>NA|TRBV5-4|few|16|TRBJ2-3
TGTGCCAGCAGCTTTCTAGTACCTTCCAGCACAGATACGCAGTATTTT
CASSFLVPSSTDTQYF
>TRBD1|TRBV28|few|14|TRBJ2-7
TGTGCCAGCAATTACGGGACAGGGGGAGACGAGCAGTACTTC
CASNYGTGGDEQYF
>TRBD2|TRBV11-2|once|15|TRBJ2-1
TGTGCCAGCACCTCTCCACGCGGGGGTAGGAATGAGCAGTTCTTC
CASTSPRGGRNEQFF
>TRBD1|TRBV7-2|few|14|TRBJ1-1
TGTGCCAGCAGCCTCGGGGACAGGCCCCTTGAAGCTTTCTTT
CASSLGDRPLEAFF
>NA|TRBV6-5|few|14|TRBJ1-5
TGTGCCAGCAGTGAAGTACAGCCCAATCAGCCCCAGCATTTT
CASSEVQPNQPQHF
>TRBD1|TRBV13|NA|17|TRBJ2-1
TGTGCCAGCAGCTTATACCCGGGACAGGGTTACCTCAATGAGCAGTTCTTC
CASSLYPGQGYLNEQFF
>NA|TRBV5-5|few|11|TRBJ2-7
TGTGCCAGCAGCCCAGGGTCCGAGCAGTACTTC
CASSPGSEQYF
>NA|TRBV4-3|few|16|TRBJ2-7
TGCGCCAGCAGCCAAGATTTAAGCGGTAGCTCCTACGAGCAGTACTTC
CASSQDLSGSSYEQYF
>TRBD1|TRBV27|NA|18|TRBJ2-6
TGTGCCAGCAGTTTATCTCTAACAGGGGGCTCTGGGGCCAACGTCCTGACTTTC
CASSLSLTGGSGANVLTF
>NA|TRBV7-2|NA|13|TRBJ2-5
TGTGCCAGCAGCCCTAGGATGGGAGAGACCCAGTACTTC
CASSPRMGETQYF
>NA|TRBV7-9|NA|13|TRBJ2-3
TGTGCCAGCAGCTTAAACGCCAGAGATACGCAGTATTTT
CASSLNARDTQYF
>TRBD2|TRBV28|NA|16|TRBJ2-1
TGTGCCAGCAGGCGTCTCTTAGCGGGAGGCTACAATGAGCAGTTCTTC
CASRRLLAGGYNEQFF
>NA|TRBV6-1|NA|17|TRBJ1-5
TGTGCCAGCAGTGACACGTTGTTGCGTTATAGCAATCAGCCCCAGCATTTT
CASSDTLLRYSNQPQHF
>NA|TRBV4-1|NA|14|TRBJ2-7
TGCGCCAGCAGCCAGGGGCCAGGGCTAGACGAGCAGTACTTC
CASSQGPGLDEQYF
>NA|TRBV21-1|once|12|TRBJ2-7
TGTGCCAGCCCAGGGGTGAGCTACGAGCAGTACTTC
CASPGVSYEQYF
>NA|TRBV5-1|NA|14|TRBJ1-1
TGCGCCAGCAGCAGAGGGACATCTTTAACAGAAGCTTTCTTT
CASSRGTSLTEAFF
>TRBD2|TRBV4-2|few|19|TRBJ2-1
TGTGCCAGCAGCCCAATACAGAGACTAGCGGGATGGTTTACCCATGAGCAGTTCTTC
CASSPIQRLAGWFTHEQFF
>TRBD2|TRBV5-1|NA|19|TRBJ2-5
TGCGCCAGCAGCAGGTCAACCGGGACTAGCGGGAGGGGAGGAGAGACCCAGTACTTC
CASSRSTGTSGRGGETQYF
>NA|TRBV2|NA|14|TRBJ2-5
TGTGCCAGCAGTGAAGGTCGGGGTACCGAGACCCAGTACTTC
CASSEGRGTETQYF
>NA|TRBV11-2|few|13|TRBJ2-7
TGTGCCAGCAGCTTGGGGGGAACCTACGAGCAGTACTTC
CASSLGGTYEQYF
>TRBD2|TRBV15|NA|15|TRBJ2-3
TGTGCCACCAGCGAGCGGGGTGGGGGCACAGATACGCAGTATTTT
CATSERGGGTDTQYF